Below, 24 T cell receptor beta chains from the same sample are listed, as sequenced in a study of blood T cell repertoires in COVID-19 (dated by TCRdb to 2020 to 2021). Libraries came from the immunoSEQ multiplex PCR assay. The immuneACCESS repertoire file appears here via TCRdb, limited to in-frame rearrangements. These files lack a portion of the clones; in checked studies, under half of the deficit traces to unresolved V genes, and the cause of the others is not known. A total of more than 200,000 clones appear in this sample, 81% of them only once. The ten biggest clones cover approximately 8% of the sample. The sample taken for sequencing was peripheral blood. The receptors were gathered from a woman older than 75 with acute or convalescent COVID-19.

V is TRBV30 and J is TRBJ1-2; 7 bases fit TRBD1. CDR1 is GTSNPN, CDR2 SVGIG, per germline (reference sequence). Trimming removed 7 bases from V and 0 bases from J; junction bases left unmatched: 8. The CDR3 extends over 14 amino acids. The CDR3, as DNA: TGTGCCTTCACAGGGGTATTGCCTAACTATGGCTACACCTTC. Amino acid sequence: CAFTGVLPNYGYTF.

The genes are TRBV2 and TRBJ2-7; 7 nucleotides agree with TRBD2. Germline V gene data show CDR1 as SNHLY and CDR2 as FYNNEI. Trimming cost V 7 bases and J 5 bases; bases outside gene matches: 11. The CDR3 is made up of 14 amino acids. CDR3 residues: CASTRGELVHEQYF. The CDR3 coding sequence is TGTGCCAGCACCCGGGGGGAATTGGTCCACGAGCAGTACTTC.

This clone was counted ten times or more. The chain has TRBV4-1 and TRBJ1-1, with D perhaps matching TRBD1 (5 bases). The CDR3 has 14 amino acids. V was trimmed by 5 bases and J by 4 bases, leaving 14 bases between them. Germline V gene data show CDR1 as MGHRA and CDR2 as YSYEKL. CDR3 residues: CASSATWGGTEAFF. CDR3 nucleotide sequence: TGCGCCAGCAGCGCGACCTGGGGGGGCACTGAAGCTTTCTTT.

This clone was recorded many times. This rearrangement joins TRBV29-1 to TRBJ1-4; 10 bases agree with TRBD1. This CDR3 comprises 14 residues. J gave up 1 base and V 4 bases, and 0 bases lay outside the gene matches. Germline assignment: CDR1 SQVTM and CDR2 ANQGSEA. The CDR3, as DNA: TGCAGCGTTGGGGACAGGGGAACTAATGAAAAACTGTTTTTT. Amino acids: CSVGDRGTNEKLFF. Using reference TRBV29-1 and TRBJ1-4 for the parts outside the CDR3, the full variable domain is SAVISQKPSRDICQRGTSLTIQCQVDSQVTMMFWYRQQPGQSLTLIATANQGSEATYESGFVIDKFPISRPNLTFSTLTVSNMSPEDSSIYLCSVGDRGTNEKLFFGSGTQLSVL.

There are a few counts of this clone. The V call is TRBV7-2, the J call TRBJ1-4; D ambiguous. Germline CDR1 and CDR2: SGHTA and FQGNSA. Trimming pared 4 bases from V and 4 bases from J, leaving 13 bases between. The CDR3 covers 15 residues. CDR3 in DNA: TGTGCCAGCAGCTCTAGCCCAGGCCTTAATGAAAAACTGTTTTTT. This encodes CASSSSPGLNEKLFF.

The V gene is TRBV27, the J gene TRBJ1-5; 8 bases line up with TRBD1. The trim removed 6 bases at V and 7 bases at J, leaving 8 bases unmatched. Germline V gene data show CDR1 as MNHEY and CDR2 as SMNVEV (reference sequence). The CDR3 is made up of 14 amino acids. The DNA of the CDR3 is TGTGCCAGCAGAATGACAGGGGATAAACAGCCCCAGCATTTT. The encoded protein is CASRMTGDKQPQHF.

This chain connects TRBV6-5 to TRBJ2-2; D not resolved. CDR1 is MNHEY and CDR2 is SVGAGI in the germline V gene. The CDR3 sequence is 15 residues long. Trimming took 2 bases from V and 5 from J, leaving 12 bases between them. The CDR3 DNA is TGTGCCAGCAGTTACCTCACCTCCGGTACCGGGGAGCTGTTTTTT. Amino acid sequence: CASSYLTSGTGELFF.

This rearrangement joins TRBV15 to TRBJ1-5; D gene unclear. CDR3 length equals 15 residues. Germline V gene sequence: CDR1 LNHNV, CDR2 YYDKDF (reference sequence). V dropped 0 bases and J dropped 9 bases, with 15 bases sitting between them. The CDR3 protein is CATSRERQVRWPQHF. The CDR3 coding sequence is TGTGCCACCAGCAGAGAACGGCAGGTCCGATGGCCCCAGCATTTT.

This chain's CDR3 is CAMSRGAGNTIYF. As DNA, the CDR3 is TGTGCCATGAGCCGGGGTGCTGGAAACACCATATATTTT. The rearrangement links TRBV28 to TRBJ1-3; D uncertain. The CDR3 covers 13 residues. Germline lookup yields CDR1 MDHEN and CDR2 SYDVKM. Deletions cut 10 bases from V and 2 bases from J, with 12 bases between.

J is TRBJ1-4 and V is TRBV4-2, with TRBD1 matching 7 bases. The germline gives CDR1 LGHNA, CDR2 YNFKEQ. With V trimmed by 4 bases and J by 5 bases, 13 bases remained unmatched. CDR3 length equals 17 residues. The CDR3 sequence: CASSRASTGTDNEKLFF. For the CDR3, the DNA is TGTGCCAGCAGCCGAGCCTCAACCGGGACAGACAATGAAAAACTGTTTTTT.

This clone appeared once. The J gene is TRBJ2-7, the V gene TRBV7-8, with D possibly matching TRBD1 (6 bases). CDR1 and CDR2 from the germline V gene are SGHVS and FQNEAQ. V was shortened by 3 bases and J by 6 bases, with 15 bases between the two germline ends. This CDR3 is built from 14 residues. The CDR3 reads CASSFAVRGTEQYF. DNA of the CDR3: TGTGCCAGCAGCTTCGCAGTAAGGGGGACCGAGCAGTACTTC.

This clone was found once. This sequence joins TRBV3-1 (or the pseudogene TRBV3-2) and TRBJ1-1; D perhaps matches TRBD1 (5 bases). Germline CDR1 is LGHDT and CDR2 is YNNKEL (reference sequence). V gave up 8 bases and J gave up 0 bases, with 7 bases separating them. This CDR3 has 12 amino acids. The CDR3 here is CASGGVNTEAFF. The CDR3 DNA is TGTGCCAGCGGGGGGGTGAACACTGAAGCTTTCTTT.

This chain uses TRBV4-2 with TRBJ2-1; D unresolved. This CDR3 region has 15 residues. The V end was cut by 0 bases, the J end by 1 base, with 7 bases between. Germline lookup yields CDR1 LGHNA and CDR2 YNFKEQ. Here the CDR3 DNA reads TGTGCCAGCAGCCAAGAGGAGAGTTCCTACAATGAGCAGTTCTTC. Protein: CASSQEESSYNEQFF.

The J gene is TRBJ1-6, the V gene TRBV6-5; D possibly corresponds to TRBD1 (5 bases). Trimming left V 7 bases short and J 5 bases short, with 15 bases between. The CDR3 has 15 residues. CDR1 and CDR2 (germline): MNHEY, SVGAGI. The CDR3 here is CASTPLGQNNSPLHF. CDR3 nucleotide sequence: TGTGCCAGCACCCCCTTGGGGCAGAATAATTCACCCCTCCACTTT.

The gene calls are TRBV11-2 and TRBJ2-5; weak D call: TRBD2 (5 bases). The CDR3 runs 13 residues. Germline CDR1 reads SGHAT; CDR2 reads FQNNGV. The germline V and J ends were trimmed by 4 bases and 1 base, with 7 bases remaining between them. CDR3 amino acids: CASSSGVQETQYF. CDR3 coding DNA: TGTGCCAGCAGCTCCGGGGTCCAAGAGACCCAGTACTTC.

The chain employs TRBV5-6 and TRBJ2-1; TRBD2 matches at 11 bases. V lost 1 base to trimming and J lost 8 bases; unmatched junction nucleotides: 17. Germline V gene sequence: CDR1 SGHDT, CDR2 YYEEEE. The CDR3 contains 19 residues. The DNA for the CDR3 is TGTGCCAGCAGCTTGTGGCGGAGGGCTAGCGGGAGGAGAAGGGATGAGCAGTTCTTC. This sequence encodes CASSLWRRASGRRRDEQFF.

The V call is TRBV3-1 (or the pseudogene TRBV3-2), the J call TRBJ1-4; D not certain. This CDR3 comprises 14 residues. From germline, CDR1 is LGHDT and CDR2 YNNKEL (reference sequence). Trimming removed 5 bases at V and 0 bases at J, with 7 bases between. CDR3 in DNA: TGTGCCAGCAGCGAACAAGCAACTAATGAAAAACTGTTTTTT. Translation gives CASSEQATNEKLFF.

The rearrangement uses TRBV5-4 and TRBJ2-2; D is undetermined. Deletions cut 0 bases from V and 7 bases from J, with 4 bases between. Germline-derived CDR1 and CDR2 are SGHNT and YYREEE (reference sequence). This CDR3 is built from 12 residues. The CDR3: CASSLANGELFF. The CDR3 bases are TGTGCCAGCAGCTTGGCCAACGGGGAGCTGTTTTTT.

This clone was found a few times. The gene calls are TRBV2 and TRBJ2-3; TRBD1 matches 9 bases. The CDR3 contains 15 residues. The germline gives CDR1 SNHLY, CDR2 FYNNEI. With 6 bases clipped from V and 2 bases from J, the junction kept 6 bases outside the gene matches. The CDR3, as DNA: TGTGCCAGCAGCAAAACAGGGGGCCTCACAGATACGCAGTATTTT. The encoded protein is CASSKTGGLTDTQYF.

The DNA for the CDR3 is TGCGCCAGCAGCCAAACCAGGGGCTACGAGCAGTACTTC. It specifies CASSQTRGYEQYF. The chain employs TRBV4-1 and TRBJ2-7; maybe TRBD1 (6 bases). CDR3 length: 13 amino acids. In germline, CDR1 is MGHRA, CDR2 YSYEKL. Trimming left V 2 bases short and J 3 bases short, with 8 bases between.

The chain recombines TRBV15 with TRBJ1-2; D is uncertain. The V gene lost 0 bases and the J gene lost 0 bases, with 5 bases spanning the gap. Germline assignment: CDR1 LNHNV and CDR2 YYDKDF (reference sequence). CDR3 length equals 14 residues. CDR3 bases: TGTGCCACCAGCAGAGAGGCAGCTAACTATGGCTACACCTTC. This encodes CATSREAANYGYTF.

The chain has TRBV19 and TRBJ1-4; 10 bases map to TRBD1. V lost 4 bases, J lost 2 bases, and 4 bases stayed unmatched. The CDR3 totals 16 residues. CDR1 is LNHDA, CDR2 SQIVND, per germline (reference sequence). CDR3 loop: CASSRQGATTNEKLFF. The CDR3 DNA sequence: TGTGCCAGTAGTAGACAGGGGGCGACGACTAATGAAAAACTGTTTTTT.

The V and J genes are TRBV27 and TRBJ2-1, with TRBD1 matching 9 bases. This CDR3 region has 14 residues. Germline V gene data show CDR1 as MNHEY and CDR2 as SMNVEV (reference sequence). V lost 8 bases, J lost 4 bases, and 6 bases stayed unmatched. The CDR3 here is CASGRTGVYNEQFF. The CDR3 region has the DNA TGTGCCAGCGGGCGGACAGGGGTGTACAATGAGCAGTTCTTC.

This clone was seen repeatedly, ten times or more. For the CDR3, the DNA is TGCAGCGTGGTCGGGACAGAAGCCCCTGGGGCCAACGTCCTGACTTTC. Translated: CSVVGTEAPGANVLTF. The chain carries TRBV29-1 and TRBJ2-6; 7 bases align to TRBD1. This CDR3 comprises 16 residues. V was pared by 6 bases and J by 2 bases, with 10 bases of the junction left unmatched. Germline loops: CDR1 SQVTM, CDR2 ANQGSEA.